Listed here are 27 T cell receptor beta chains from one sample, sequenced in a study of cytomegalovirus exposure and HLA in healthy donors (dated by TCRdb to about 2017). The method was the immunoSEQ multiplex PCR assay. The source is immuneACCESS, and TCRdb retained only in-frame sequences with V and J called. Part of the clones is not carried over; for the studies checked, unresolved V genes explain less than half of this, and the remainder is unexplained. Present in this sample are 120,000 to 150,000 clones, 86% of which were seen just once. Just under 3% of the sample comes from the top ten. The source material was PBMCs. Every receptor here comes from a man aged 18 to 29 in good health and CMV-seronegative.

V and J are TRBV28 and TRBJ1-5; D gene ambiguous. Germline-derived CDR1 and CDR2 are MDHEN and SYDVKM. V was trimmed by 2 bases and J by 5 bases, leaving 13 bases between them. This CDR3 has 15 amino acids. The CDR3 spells CASSLTSGLDQPQHF. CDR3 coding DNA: TGTGCCAGCAGTTTAACCAGCGGGCTCGATCAGCCCCAGCATTTT.

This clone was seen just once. In DNA form, the CDR3 reads TGTGCCAGCAGCTTAGTTGCTGCAGGGGCCTACAATGAGCAGTTCTTC. The encoded protein is CASSLVAAGAYNEQFF. The V and J genes are TRBV11-2 and TRBJ2-1; weak D call: TRBD1 (6 bases). With 1 base removed from V and 2 bases from J, the gap between germline ends came to 12 bases. This CDR3 comprises 16 residues. Germline CDR1 SGHAT, CDR2 FQNNGV.

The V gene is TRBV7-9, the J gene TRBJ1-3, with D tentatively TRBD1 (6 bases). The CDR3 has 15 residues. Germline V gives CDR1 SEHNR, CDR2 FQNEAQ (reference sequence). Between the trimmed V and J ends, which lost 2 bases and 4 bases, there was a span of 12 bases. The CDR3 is CASSLRGMGGNTIYF. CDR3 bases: TGTGCCAGCAGCTTAAGGGGGATGGGAGGAAACACCATATATTTT.

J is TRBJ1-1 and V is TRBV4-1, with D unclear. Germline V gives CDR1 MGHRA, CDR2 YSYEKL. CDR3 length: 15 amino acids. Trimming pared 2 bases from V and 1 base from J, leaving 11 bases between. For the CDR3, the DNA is TGCGCCAGCAGCCAAACTTCCGCCGGGAACACTGAAGCTTTCTTT. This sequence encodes CASSQTSAGNTEAFF.

The CDR3 DNA sequence: TGTGCCAGCAGCTCTGGCAATAGCGGGGGACAGTTCTTC. Its protein product is CASSSGNSGGQFF. The chain couples TRBV7-9 to TRBJ2-1; TRBD2 matches at 9 bases. CDR1 is SEHNR and CDR2 is FQNEAQ in the germline V gene (reference sequence). Trimming cost V 4 bases and J 13 bases; bases outside gene matches: 8. This CDR3 comprises 13 residues.

CDR3 amino acids: CASIIDRTNTEAFF. The DNA for the CDR3 is TGTGCCAGCATTATCGACAGGACGAACACTGAAGCTTTCTTT. This chain joins TRBV2 and TRBJ1-1; D possibly corresponds to TRBD1 (6 bases). The CDR3 spans 14 residues. The V gene lost 7 bases and the J gene lost 1 base, with 13 bases spanning the gap. CDR1 is SNHLY and CDR2 is FYNNEI in the germline V gene.

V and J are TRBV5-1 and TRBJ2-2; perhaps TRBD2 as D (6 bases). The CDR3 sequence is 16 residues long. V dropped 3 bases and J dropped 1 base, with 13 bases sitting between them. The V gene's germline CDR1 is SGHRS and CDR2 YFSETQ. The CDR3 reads CASSYLGLRNTGELFF. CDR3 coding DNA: TGCGCCAGCAGCTACCTGGGACTCCGGAACACCGGGGAGCTGTTTTTT.

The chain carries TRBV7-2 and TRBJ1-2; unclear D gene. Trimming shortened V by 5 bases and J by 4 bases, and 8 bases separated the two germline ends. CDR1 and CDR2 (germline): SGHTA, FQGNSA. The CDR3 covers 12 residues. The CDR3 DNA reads TGTGCCAGCAGCGCCTACAGCTATGGCTACACCTTC. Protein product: CASSAYSYGYTF.

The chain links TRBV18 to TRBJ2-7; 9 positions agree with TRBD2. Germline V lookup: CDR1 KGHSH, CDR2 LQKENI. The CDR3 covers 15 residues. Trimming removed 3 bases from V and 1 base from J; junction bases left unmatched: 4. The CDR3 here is CASSPAGGSSYEQYF. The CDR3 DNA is TGTGCCAGCTCACCCGCGGGGGGGTCGTCCTACGAGCAGTACTTC.

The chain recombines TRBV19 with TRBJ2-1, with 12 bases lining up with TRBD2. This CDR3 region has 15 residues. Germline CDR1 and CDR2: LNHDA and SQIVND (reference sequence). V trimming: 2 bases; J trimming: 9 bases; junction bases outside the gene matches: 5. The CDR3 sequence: CASSILAGGYFEQFF. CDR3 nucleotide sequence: TGTGCCAGTAGTATACTAGCGGGGGGGTATTTTGAGCAGTTCTTC.

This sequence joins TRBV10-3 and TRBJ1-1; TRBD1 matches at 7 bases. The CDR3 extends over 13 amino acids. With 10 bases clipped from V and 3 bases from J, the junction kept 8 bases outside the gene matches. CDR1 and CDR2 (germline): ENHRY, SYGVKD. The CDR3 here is CATGRGPDTEAFF. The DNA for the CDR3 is TGTGCCACCGGGAGGGGGCCGGACACTGAAGCTTTCTTT.

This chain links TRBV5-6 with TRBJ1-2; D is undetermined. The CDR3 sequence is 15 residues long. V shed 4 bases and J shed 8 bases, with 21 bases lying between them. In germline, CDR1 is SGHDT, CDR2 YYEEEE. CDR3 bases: TGTGCCAGCAGCCCCCTGACTCCGGTTCTTGCGGGCTACACCTTC. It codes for CASSPLTPVLAGYTF. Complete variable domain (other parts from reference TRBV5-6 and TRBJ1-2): DAGVTQSPTHLIKTRGQQVTLRCSPKSGHDTVSWYQQALGQGPQFIFQYYEEEERQRGNFPDRFSGHQFPNYSSELNVNALLLGDSALYLCASSPLTPVLAGYTFGSGTRLTVV.

CDR3: CASKVEGANNEQFF. The DNA of the CDR3 is TGCGCCAGCAAGGTAGAGGGGGCAAACAATGAGCAGTTCTTC. The chain recombines TRBV5-1 with TRBJ2-1, with 7 bases aligning to TRBD1. CDR3 length equals 14 residues. Per the germline V gene, CDR1 is SGHRS and CDR2 is YFSETQ. The J segment lost 5 bases and the V segment lost 6 bases, leaving 8 bases of the junction unmatched.

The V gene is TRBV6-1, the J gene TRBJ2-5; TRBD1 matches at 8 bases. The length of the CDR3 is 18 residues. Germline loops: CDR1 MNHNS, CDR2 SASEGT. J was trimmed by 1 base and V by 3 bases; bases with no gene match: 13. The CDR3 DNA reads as TGTGCCAGCAGTGACCTTCCGGGTCGGACAGGGTTCCAAGAGACCCAGTACTTC. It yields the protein CASSDLPGRTGFQETQYF.

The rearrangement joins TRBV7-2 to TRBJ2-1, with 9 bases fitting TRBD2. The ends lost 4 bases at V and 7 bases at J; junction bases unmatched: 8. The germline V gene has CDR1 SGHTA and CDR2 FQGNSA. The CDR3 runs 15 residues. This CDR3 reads CASSSRLAGKNEQFF. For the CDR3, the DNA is TGTGCCAGCAGCTCCCGGCTAGCGGGAAAAAATGAGCAGTTCTTC.

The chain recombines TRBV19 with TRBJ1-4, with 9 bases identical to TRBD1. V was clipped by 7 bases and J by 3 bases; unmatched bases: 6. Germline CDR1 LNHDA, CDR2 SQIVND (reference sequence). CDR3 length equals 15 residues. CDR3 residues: CASTPRTGANEKLFF. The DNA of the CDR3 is TGTGCCAGTACTCCCCGGACAGGGGCTAATGAAAAACTGTTTTTT.

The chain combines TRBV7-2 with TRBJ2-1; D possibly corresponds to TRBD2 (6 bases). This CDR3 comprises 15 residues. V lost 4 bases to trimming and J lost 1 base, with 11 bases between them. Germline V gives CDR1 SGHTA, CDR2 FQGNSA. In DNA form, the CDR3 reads TGTGCCAGCAGCTCGGCGGGACTTTCCTACAATGAGCAGTTCTTC. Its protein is CASSSAGLSYNEQFF.

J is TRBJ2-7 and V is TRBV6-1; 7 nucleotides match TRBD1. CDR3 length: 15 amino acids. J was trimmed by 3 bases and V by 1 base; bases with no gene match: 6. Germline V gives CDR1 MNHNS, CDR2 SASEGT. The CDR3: CASSEVGTVVYEQYF. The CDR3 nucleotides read TGTGCCAGCAGTGAAGTGGGGACAGTGGTCTACGAGCAGTACTTC.

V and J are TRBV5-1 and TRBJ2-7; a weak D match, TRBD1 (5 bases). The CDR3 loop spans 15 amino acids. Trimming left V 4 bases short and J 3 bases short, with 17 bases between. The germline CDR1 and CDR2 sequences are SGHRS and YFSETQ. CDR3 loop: CASSGLQGEGYEQYF. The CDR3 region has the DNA TGCGCCAGCAGCGGTCTGCAGGGTGAAGGCTACGAGCAGTACTTC.

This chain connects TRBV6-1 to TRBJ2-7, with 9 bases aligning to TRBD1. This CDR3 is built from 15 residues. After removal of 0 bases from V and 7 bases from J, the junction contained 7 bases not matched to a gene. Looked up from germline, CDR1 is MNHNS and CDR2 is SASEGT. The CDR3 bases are TGTGCCAGCAGTGAAGCCGAGGGGACAGGGTTTGAGCAGTACTTC. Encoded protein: CASSEAEGTGFEQYF.

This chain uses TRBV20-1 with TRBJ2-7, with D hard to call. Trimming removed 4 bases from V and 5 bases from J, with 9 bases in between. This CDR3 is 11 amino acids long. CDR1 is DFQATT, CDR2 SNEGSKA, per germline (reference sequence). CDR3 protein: CSATGPNEQYF. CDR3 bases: TGCAGTGCTACAGGCCCCAACGAGCAGTACTTC.

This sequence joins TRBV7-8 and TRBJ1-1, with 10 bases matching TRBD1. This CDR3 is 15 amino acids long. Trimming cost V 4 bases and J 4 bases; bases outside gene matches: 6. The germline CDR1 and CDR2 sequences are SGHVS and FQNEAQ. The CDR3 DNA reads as TGTGCCAGCAGCTCGACAGGGGGCTGGGGCACTGAAGCTTTCTTT. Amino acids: CASSSTGGWGTEAFF.

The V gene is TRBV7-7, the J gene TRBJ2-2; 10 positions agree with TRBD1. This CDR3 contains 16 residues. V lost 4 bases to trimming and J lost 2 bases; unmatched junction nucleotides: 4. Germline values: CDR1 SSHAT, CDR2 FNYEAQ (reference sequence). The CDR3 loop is CASSSGQGGNTGELFF. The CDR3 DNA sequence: TGTGCCAGCAGCTCCGGACAGGGGGGAAACACCGGGGAGCTGTTTTTT.

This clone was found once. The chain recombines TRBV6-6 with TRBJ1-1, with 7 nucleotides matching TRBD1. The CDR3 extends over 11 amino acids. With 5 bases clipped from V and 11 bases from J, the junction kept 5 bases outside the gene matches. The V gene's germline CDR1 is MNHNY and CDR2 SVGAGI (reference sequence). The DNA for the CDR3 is TGTGCCAGCAGTCCTGACAGGGTGGCTTTCTTT. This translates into CASSPDRVAFF.

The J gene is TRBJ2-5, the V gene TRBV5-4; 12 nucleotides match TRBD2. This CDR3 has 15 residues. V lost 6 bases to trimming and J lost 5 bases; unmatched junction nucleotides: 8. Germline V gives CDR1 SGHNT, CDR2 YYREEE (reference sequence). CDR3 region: CASTPSGGDRETQYF. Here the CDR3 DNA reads TGTGCCAGCACCCCTAGCGGGGGGGATCGGGAGACCCAGTACTTC. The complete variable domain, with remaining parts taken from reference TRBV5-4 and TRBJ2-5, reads ETGVTQSPTHLIKTRGQQVTLRCSSQSGHNTVSWYQQALGQGPQFIFQYYREEENGRGNFPPRFSGLQFPNYSSELNVNALELDDSALYLCASTPSGGDRETQYFGPGTRLLVL.

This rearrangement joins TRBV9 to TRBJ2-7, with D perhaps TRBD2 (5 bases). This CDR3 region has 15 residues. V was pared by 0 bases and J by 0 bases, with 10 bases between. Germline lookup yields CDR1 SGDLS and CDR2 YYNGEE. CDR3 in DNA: TGTGCCAGCAGCGTAGCTGCTAGCCTCTCCTACGAGCAGTACTTC. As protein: CASSVAASLSYEQYF.

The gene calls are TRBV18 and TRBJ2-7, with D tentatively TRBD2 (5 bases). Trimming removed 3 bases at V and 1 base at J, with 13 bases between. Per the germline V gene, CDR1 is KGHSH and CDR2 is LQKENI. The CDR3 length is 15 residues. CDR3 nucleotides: TGTGCCAGCTCACCGGGTAGGGAGTCGTCCTACGAGCAGTACTTC. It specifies CASSPGRESSYEQYF.